The 17 T cell receptor beta chains reported below all come from one sample, sequenced in a study of neurological immune-mediated disorders. TCRdb reanalysed the 5' RACE reads using MiXCR and keeps one entry per CDR3 protein. The sample carries some 79,000 distinct CDR3 sequences, approximately 14% recorded once. Sequenced sample: PBMCs. The receptor set was obtained from a woman aged 45-59 years in good health.

This clonotype has a count of ten or more. This rearrangement joins TRBV11-2 to TRBJ2-3; the D is unclear. With 5 bases removed from V and 9 bases from J, the gap between germline ends came to 9 bases. CDR1 is SGHAT, CDR2 FQNNGV, per germline. The CDR3 contains 11 residues. Here the CDR3 DNA reads TGTGCCAGCAGCGAAGACTCAACGCAGTATTTT. Its translation is CASSEDSTQYF.

In this sample, this clonotype turned up a few times. This sequence joins TRBV27 and TRBJ1-4; a possible D gene is TRBD1 (6 bases). The CDR3 extends over 15 amino acids. V was trimmed by 5 bases and J by 6 bases, leaving 16 bases between them. Germline lookup yields CDR1 MNHEY and CDR2 SMNVEV (reference sequence). The CDR3 nucleotides are TGTGCCAGCAGTGGAGAACAGGGCGGAGATGAAAAACTGTTTTTT. Translated: CASSGEQGGDEKLFF. Variable domain in full (rest from reference TRBV27 and TRBJ1-4): EAQVTQNPRYLITVTGKKLTVTCSQNMNHEYMSWYRQDPGLGLRQIYYSMNVEVTDKGDVPEGYKVSRKEKRNFPLILESPSPNQTSLYFCASSGEQGGDEKLFFGSGTQLSVL.

Ten or more counts support this clonotype. This chain links TRBV3-1 with TRBJ2-7; D is perhaps TRBD1 or TRBD2 (5 bases each). The CDR3 spans 13 residues. Trimming pared 4 bases from V and 1 base from J, leaving 8 bases between. Per the germline V gene, CDR1 is LGHDT and CDR2 is YNNKEL (reference sequence). The CDR3 is CASSPGPSYEQYF. CDR3 nucleotides: TGTGCCAGCAGCCCGGGACCTTCCTACGAGCAGTACTTC.

Many counts were recorded for this clonotype. The chain has TRBV7-3 and TRBJ2-2; 8 bases line up with TRBD2. The CDR3 contains 17 residues. Germline V lookup: CDR1 SGHTA, CDR2 FQGTGA. With 7 bases clipped from V and 0 bases from J, the junction kept 10 bases outside the gene matches. CDR3 nucleotide sequence: TGTGCCAGCAAACCGGGGGGGACTGGGGCGAACACCGGGGAGCTGTTTTTT. Protein product: CASKPGGTGANTGELFF.

This clonotype was detected ten times or more. This sequence joins TRBV20-1 and TRBJ2-1, with 11 bases that match TRBD2. V lost 8 bases, J lost 5 bases, and 5 bases stayed unmatched. CDR1 DFQATT and CDR2 SNEGSKA come from the germline V gene (reference sequence). The CDR3 covers 13 residues. CDR3 coding DNA: TGCAGTAAACCGGGACTAGCGGACAATGAGCAGTTCTTC. Encoded protein: CSKPGLADNEQFF.

In this sample, this clonotype turned up many times. This chain joins TRBV27 and TRBJ2-7; 10 bases are shared with TRBD1. The CDR3 contains 17 residues. Losses at the gene ends were 0 bases for V and 2 bases for J; bases not matched to a gene: 7. Per the germline V gene, CDR1 is MNHEY and CDR2 is SMNVEV (reference sequence). CDR3 nucleotide sequence: TGTGCCAGCAGTTTATCGATGGGGACAGGGGCACCCTACGAGCAGTACTTC. Its protein product is CASSLSMGTGAPYEQYF.

This clonotype was counted many times. J is TRBJ2-1 and V is TRBV5-1; 12 bases agree with TRBD2. Looked up from germline, CDR1 is SGHRS and CDR2 is YFSETQ. The V and J ends lost 0 bases and 4 bases, in that order; junction bases with no gene match: 2. The CDR3 is 16 residues long. CDR3 loop: CASSLGGLAGYNEQFF. For the CDR3, the DNA is TGCGCCAGCAGCTTGGGTGGACTAGCGGGATACAATGAGCAGTTCTTC.

This clonotype showed up many times. The genes are TRBV10-3 and TRBJ2-3; 7 bases match TRBD2. The CDR3 covers 14 residues. J lost 3 bases, V lost 7 bases, and 7 bases had no gene match. CDR1 and CDR2 from the germline V gene are ENHRY and SYGVKD. This chain's CDR3 is CAINPAGRTDTQYF. Written as DNA, the CDR3 is TGTGCCATCAATCCAGCGGGACGTACAGATACGCAGTATTTT.

This clonotype occurred many times. The rearrangement uses TRBV14 and TRBJ2-6; D may match TRBD1 or TRBD2 (5 bases each). The length of the CDR3 is 17 residues. Trimming left V 0 bases short and J 1 base short, with 10 bases between. Germline V gives CDR1 SGHDN, CDR2 FVKESK. CDR3 protein: CASSQESWGSGANVLTF. The CDR3 coding sequence is TGTGCCAGCAGCCAAGAGTCTTGGGGGTCTGGGGCCAACGTCCTGACTTTC.

In this sample, this clonotype turned up a few times. The chain carries TRBV5-1 and TRBJ1-4; possibly TRBD1 for D (6 bases). The germline V and J ends were trimmed by 4 bases and 0 bases, with 7 bases remaining between them. Per germline, CDR1 SGHRS and CDR2 YFSETQ. The CDR3 has 14 residues. CDR3 DNA sequence: TGCGCCAGCAGCAACAGGGCAACTAATGAAAAACTGTTTTTT. Residues: CASSNRATNEKLFF.

The table lists this clonotype with many counts. CDR3 sequence: CASSGNRGLNGELFF. The CDR3 region has the DNA TGCGCCAGCAGCGGGAACAGGGGGCTGAACGGGGAGCTGTTTTTT. The chain combines TRBV5-1 with TRBJ2-2; 9 nucleotides match TRBD1. After removal of 4 bases from V and 7 bases from J, the junction contained 8 bases not matched to a gene. The length of the CDR3 is 15 residues. Germline lookup yields CDR1 SGHRS and CDR2 YFSETQ.

This clonotype was observed at least ten times. The J gene is TRBJ1-2, the V gene TRBV12-3 or TRBV12-4; D is unclear. Trimming removed 6 bases from V and 3 bases from J, with 11 bases in between. The CDR3 contains 13 residues. CDR3 region: CASSPRRDYGYTF. As DNA, the CDR3 is TGTGCCAGCAGCCCACGACGGGACTATGGCTACACCTTC.

This clonotype was picked up many times. The germline gene is not matched at one end of the junction; a read error may be the cause. This chain joins TRBV7-2 and TRBJ2-3; either TRBD1 or TRBD2 may supply D (6 bases each). The CDR3 runs to 15 residues. Germline CDR1 is SGHTA and CDR2 is FQGNSA. The CDR3 sequence: CASSLAQTGAFTQYF. The CDR3 region has the DNA TGTGCCAGCAGCCTAGCCCAAACGGGGGCCTTTACGCAGTATTTT.

This clonotype appeared many times. This chain uses TRBV10-2 with TRBJ2-5, with 8 bases matching TRBD1. Per germline, CDR1 WSHSY and CDR2 SAAADI. Trimming cost V 10 bases and J 5 bases; bases outside gene matches: 15. This CDR3 has 15 amino acids. CDR3 DNA: TGCGCCACCGGTCCGGGACAGGTCGGTTCGGAGACCCAGTACTTC. Its protein product is CATGPGQVGSETQYF.

This clonotype occurred many times. The chain recombines TRBV12-3 or TRBV12-4 with TRBJ2-7; D may correspond to TRBD1 or TRBD2 (5 bases each). V was trimmed by 2 bases and J by 2 bases, leaving 13 bases between them. CDR3 length equals 15 residues. The CDR3 nucleotides are TGTGCCAGCAGTTTAAGGGGACGGGGCCCCTACGAGCAGTACTTC. It specifies CASSLRGRGPYEQYF.

This clonotype came up many times. The chain is built from TRBV5-1 and TRBJ2-7; 10 bases line up with TRBD2. The germline V gene encodes CDR1 SGHRS and CDR2 YFSETQ. Trimming cost V 4 bases and J 7 bases; bases outside gene matches: 8. CDR3 length: 14 residues. The CDR3 DNA reads TGCGCCAGCAGCATAACTAGCGGGGTATCGGAGCAGTACTTC. Its translation is CASSITSGVSEQYF.

This clonotype has ten or more counts. Here the CDR3 DNA reads TGCGCCAGCAGCTTGGTAGCGGGGGGGCCAAACGAGCAGTACTTC. As protein: CASSLVAGGPNEQYF. V gene TRBV5-1 combines with J gene TRBJ2-7, with 11 bases aligning to TRBD2. Germline CDR1 is SGHRS and CDR2 is YFSETQ. V gave up 0 bases and J gave up 5 bases; unmatched junction bases: 4. This CDR3 region has 15 residues.